This paragraph reports one T cell receptor beta chain. The antigen remains undetermined. The PCR employed 60 Vbeta primers together with 13 Jbeta primers. The method was immunoSEQ multiplex PCR; TCRdb's version includes in-frame clones alone and lacks a portion of them. The sample shows approximately 160,000 clones, roughly 80% of them seen only once. This sample is part of a study of cytomegalovirus exposure and HLA in healthy donors. General study points: Cytomegalovirus association was listed for 164 TCR beta chains.

The source of this sequence is a male donor in good health and CMV-seronegative. Source material: PBMCs.

Written as DNA, the CDR3 is TGCGCCAGCAGCCTCCGGGACAACTACGAGCAGTACTTC. It is translated as CASSLRDNYEQYF. V and J are TRBV4-1 and TRBJ2-7; D may be TRBD1 (6 bases). Trimming left V 4 bases short and J 3 bases short, with 10 bases between. The CDR3 length is 13 residues. Germline loops: CDR1 MGHRA, CDR2 YSYEKL.